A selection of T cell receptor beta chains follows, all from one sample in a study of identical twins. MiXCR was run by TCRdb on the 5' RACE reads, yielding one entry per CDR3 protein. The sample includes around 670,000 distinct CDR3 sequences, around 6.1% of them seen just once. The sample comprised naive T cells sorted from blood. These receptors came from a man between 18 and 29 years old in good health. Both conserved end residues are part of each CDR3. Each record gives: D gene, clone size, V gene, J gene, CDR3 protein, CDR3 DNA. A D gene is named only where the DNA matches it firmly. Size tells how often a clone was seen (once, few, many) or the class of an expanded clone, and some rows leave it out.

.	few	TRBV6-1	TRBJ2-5	CASSPPGLRKETQYF	TGTGCCAGCAGTCCCCCGGGACTGAGAAAAGAGACCCAGTACTTC
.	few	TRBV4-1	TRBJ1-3	CASSHRDTSSGNTIYF	TGCGCCAGCAGTCATCGGGACACAAGCTCTGGAAACACCATATATTTT
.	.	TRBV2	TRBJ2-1	CASSELAVHGEQFF	TGTGCCAGCAGTGAATTAGCGGTCCATGGTGAGCAGTTCTTC
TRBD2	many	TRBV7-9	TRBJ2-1	CASLLGLAGGDEQFF	TGTGCCAGCCTTCTGGGACTAGCGGGAGGAGATGAGCAGTTCTTC
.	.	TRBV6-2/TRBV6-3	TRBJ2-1	CASRRVLATYNEQFF	TGTGCCAGCAGACGAGTTTTGGCCACATACAATGAGCAGTTCTTC
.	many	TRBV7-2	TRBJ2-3	CASSSLHGISTDTQYF	TGTGCCAGCAGCTCTTTGCACGGTATTAGCACAGATACGCAGTATTTT
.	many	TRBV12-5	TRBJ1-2	CASGFPQNYGYTF	TGTGCTAGTGGTTTCCCGCAGAACTATGGCTACACCTTC
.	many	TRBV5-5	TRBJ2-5	CASSYDQGTETQYF	TGTGCCAGCAGCTACGACCAGGGAACGGAGACCCAGTACTTC
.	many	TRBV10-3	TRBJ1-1	CAIMSGYSGEAFF	TGTGCCATCATGTCGGGGTACAGCGGTGAAGCTTTCTTT
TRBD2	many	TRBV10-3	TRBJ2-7	CAIGLAVTYEQYF	TGTGCCATCGGACTAGCGGTGACCTACGAGCAGTACTTC
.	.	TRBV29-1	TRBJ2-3	CSAPDVVSTDTQYF	TGCAGCGCTCCGGACGTTGTGAGCACAGATACGCAGTATTTT
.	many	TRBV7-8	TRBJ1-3	CASSDRNTIYF	TGTGCCAGCAGTGACCGAAACACCATATATTTT
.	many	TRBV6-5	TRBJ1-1	CASSYVMNTEAFF	TGTGCCAGCAGTTACGTCATGAACACTGAAGCTTTCTTT
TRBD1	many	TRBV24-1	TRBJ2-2	CATSDSGQGSTGELFF	TGTGCCACCAGTGATTCGGGACAGGGGAGTACCGGGGAGCTGTTTTTT
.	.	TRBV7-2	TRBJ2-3	CASSLTTINTDTQYF	TGTGCCAGCAGCTTAACCACGATTAACACAGATACGCAGTATTTT
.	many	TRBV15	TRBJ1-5	CATRADPYSNQPQHF	TGTGCCACCAGGGCCGACCCGTATAGCAATCAGCCCCAGCATTTT
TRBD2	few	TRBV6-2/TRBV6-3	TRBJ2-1	CASSPRSLARQFF	TGTGCCAGCAGTCCCCGTTCACTAGCGCGGCAGTTCTTC
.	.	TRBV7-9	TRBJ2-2	CCTGELFF	TGTTGCACCGGGGAGCTGTTTTTT
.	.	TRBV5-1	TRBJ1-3	CASSLVHSSGNTIYF	TGCGCCAGCAGCTTGGTACACTCCTCTGGAAACACCATATATTTT
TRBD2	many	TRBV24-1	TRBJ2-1	CATSEGRGYNEQFF	TGTGCCACCAGTGAGGGGAGGGGATACAATGAGCAGTTCTTC
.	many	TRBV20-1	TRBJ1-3	CSAFSGSGNTIYF	TGCAGTGCTTTTTCAGGCTCTGGAAACACCATATATTTT
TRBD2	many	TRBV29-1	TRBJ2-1	CSVEDGLAGEEQFF	TGCAGCGTTGAAGATGGTCTAGCGGGAGAAGAGCAGTTCTTC
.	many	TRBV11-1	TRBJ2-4	CASSFNSQNIQYF	TGTGCCAGCAGCTTTAACAGCCAAAACATTCAGTACTTC
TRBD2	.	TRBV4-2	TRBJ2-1	CASSQDQASGGEQFF	TGTGCCAGCAGCCAAGATCAGGCTAGCGGGGGTGAGCAGTTCTTC
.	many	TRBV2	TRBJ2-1	CASTKPPGYNEQFF	TGTGCCAGCACCAAACCCCCGGGTTACAATGAGCAGTTCTTC
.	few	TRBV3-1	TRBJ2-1	CASSQGPGEQFF	TGTGCCAGCAGCCAGGGTCCGGGTGAGCAGTTCTTC
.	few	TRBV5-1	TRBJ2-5	CASSQGYRVETQYF	TGCGCCAGCAGCCAGGGGTATCGGGTGGAGACCCAGTACTTC
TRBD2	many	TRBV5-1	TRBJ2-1	CASSSGLALRTGYDEQFF	TGCGCCAGCAGCAGCGGACTAGCCTTGCGTACGGGGTACGATGAGCAGTTCTTC
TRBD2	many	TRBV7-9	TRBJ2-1	CASSLASEAGGWFF	TGTGCCAGCAGCTTAGCCAGTGAAGCGGGAGGATGGTTCTTC
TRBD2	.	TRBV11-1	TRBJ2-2	CASSASRTSGANTGELFF	TGTGCCAGCAGCGCGTCGAGGACTAGCGGCGCGAACACCGGGGAGCTGTTTTTT
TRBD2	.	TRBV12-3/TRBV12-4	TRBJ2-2	CASSLTGTSGYIHGELFF	TGTGCCAGCAGCCTAACGGGGACTAGCGGGTATATACACGGGGAGCTGTTTTTT
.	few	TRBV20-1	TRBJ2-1	CSAREASVYEQFF	TGCAGTGCTAGAGAAGCTAGCGTTTATGAGCAGTTCTTC
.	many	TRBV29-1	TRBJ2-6	CSVSEPGYGANVLTF	TGCAGCGTGTCAGAACCAGGGTATGGGGCCAACGTCCTGACTTTC
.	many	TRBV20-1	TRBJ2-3	CSARASGQGGDTQYF	TGCAGTGCTCGCGCAAGCGGTCAGGGAGGAGATACGCAGTATTTT
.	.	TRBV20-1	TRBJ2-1	CSATAGLGNEQFF	TGCAGTGCAACGGCGGGGTTGGGCAATGAGCAGTTCTTC
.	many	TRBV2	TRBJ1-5	CASREQGNQPQHF	TGTGCCAGCAGAGAACAGGGCAATCAGCCCCAGCATTTT